The rows below give T cell receptor beta chains drawn from one sample of a study of regulatory T cells in long-lasting Graves disease. Each CDR3 protein gets one entry after TCRdb re-called the multiplex PCR reads with MiXCR. The repertoire holds some 460,000 distinct CDR3 sequences, under 20% seen once, with over 9% in the top ten. This sample also appeared in a second study, on T cells in Graves' hyperthyroidism and ophthalmopathy.

This specimen consisted of peripheral blood mononuclear cells (PBMCs), obtained at new diagnosis, from a patient treated with antithyroid drugs. These receptors all come from a middle-aged man with Graves disease. The conserved cysteine and the conserved F or W are not part of the CDR3 here.

TRBV2	TRBJ2-7	ATTGRQGSYEQY
TRBV20-1	TRBJ2-7	SASRTDEQY
TRBV28	TRBJ2-1	ASSLTGVYEQF
TRBV7-9	TRBJ2-5	ASSWTSRDPQETQY
TRBV19	TRBJ2-2	ASSIGWGRENTGELF
TRBV5-5	TRBJ1-2	ASSFMGTQIRRGPNYGYT
TRBV9	TRBJ1-5	ASSVEPRSNQPQH
TRBV5-1	TRBJ2-7	ASSLGRGLNEQY
TRBV28	TRBJ2-7	ASSFLNYERY
TRBV5-1	TRBJ1-4	ASSDTGKGNEKLF
TRBV27	TRBJ2-3	ASGVLAGVKDTQY
TRBV27	TRBJ1-1	ASSPDRGGTEAF
TRBV29-1	TRBJ2-4	SVVEVLQY
TRBV18	TRBJ2-1	ASSPVPTDYNEQF
TRBV2	TRBJ2-5	ASSQGNVQETQY
TRBV2	TRBJ2-7	AGSEATSEYYEQY
TRBV28	TRBJ1-6	ASSLYARSSYNSPLH
TRBV20-1	TRBJ1-5	SASPDRNQPQH
TRBV20-1	TRBJ2-5	SARSDNPETQY
TRBV12-3/TRBV12-4	TRBJ2-1	ASNAGTSGPYNEQF
TRBV24-1	TRBJ2-7	ATSDGHSYEQY
TRBV7-9	TRBJ1-3	ASSRRTGLGNTIY
TRBV3-1	TRBJ2-2	ASGGGGHVPGELF
TRBV2	TRBJ2-2	ASSELGFGTGELF
TRBV28	TRBJ2-5	ASSPGGQETQY
TRBV11-2	TRBJ1-2	ASSPGLSQGYGYT
TRBV2	TRBJ2-4	ASLGGSMAKNIQY
TRBV29-1	TRBJ2-5	SVLAGYQETQY
TRBV29-1	TRBJ2-3	SVVGGRAGDTQY
TRBV6-1	TRBJ2-1	ASSLSLADTYNEQF
TRBV9	TRBJ2-5	ASSVGPGAGVQETQY
TRBV12-3/TRBV12-4	TRBJ1-5	ASSSGQGASNQPQH
TRBV30	TRBJ2-1	AWSVPDREYNEQF
TRBV11-3	TRBJ2-1	ASSFRGRELDEQF
TRBV7-3	TRBJ2-1	ASSITGTVYNEQF
TRBV28	TRBJ2-3	ASTPTLGTSGSFADTQY
TRBV10-3	TRBJ2-1	AISGHSGLGRTPYNKQF
TRBV6-2/TRBV6-3	TRBJ2-7	ASSFGHTYEQY
TRBV29-1	TRBJ2-5	SVLGMSSGRAQY
TRBV28	TRBJ2-5	ASRTRGTFQETQY
TRBV6-2/TRBV6-3	TRBJ2-5	AIGKGGRPQETQY
TRBV2	TRBJ1-1	ASSEQGGTEAF
TRBV19	TRBJ2-3	ASSVLAATSTDTQY
TRBV20-1	TRBJ2-4	SARGRGKNIQY
TRBV12-3/TRBV12-4	TRBJ2-1	ASSFQFSSYNEQF
TRBV2	TRBJ2-1	ASSASRRDGF
TRBV28	TRBJ2-5	AAGGAEETQY
TRBV7-9	TRBJ1-2	ATAETASLGT
TRBV24-1	TRBJ2-2	ATSDPSSGGELF
TRBV20-1	TRBJ2-1	SARRVESYNEQF
TRBV5-1	TRBJ1-1	ASSRPGQQYEAF
TRBV29-1	TRBJ2-7	SVVSRGVTYEQY
TRBV28	TRBJ2-1	ASSLEDRGQNEQF
TRBV5-5	TRBJ2-6	ASSSVAGGANVLT
TRBV5-1	TRBJ2-1	ASSLGTSGRADEQF
TRBV4-1	TRBJ2-7	ASSQDGTGSYEQY
TRBV12-3/TRBV12-4	TRBJ2-1	ASSPEGSGSYNEQF
TRBV28	TRBJ2-3	ASSHSYGAPDTQY
TRBV11-2	TRBJ2-1	ASRQYNEQF
TRBV7-6	TRBJ1-2	ASSATGGGYT